This TCR beta chain was captured by sequencing in a study of T cell responses to AZD1222 COVID-19 vaccine. TCRdb's table, derived via immunoSEQ multiplex PCR, lists solely in-frame clones and lacks some. The sample includes tens of thousands of clones, approximately 91% of them seen just once. For this clone: The antigen remains undetermined.

The CDR3 runs to 16 residues. The germline CDR1 and CDR2 sequences are SGHKS and YYEKEE (reference sequence). Trimming cost V 2 bases and J 7 bases; bases outside gene matches: 12. Study results and limitations: Reportedly, nearly half the spike-specific TCRs target unmutated variant regions. Only a handful of AZD1222 recipients were seropositive at baseline.

The chain couples TRBV5-5 to TRBJ2-1; 7 positions agree with TRBD2. The input for sequencing was peripheral blood, taken on day 0 of AZD1222 vaccination. This TCR was recovered from an adult in good health. Here the CDR3 reads CASSFLLGEGRNEQFF. The DNA of the CDR3 is TGTGCCAGCAGCTTTCTGTTGGGGGAGGGCCGGAATGAGCAGTTCTTC.